This T cell receptor (beta chain) was found in a study of blood T cells in healthy people across ages. Study-level points and caveats: Shifts in expanded clonotypes may have been confounded by donor CMV status, which was unknown.

V was clipped by 8 bases and J by 2 bases, with 9 bases between them. The CDR3 is made up of 13 amino acids. Combining a sample-barcoded 5' primer with a J-beta primer mix, a second PCR ran for roughly 7 to 12 cycles. Sequencing recovered at least 2.5 million CDR3-containing paired-end reads from each sample. MiXCR, applied by TCRdb to the 5' RACE reads, yields one record per CDR3 protein. The sample has around 780,000 distinct CDR3 sequences; roughly 25% are singletons. In its sample, this clonotype was seen a few times. Its cognate antigen is unknown. PBMCs, at least 7 million per sample, were isolated. These data were likewise used in another study, on T cells of mothers and their children. As reported in that work: From each mother came over 8.5 million TCR beta CDR3 reads, and from each child came about 3 million.

The genes are TRBV12-3 or TRBV12-4 and TRBJ2-2; D possibly corresponds to TRBD2 (6 bases). The receptor was derived from a boy aged 10-17 years in good health. The sequenced sample consisted of blood. The CDR3 bases are TGTGCCAGCGGGGGGATAAACACCGGGGAGCTGTTTTTT. Protein: CASGGINTGELFF.